This TCR beta chain was captured in a study of identical twins. Whole-study findings and limits: Where beta out-of-frame sequences were concerned, excess twin sharing was weaker.

TCRdb re-derived calls from the 5' RACE reads in MiXCR, one entry per CDR3 protein. The data show roughly 570,000 distinct CDR3 sequences, 7.5% to 10% seen once. Germline CDR1 reads DFQATT; CDR2 reads SNEGSKA (reference sequence). This CDR3 region has 15 residues. With 6 bases removed from V and 6 bases from J, the gap between germline ends came to 21 bases. This clonotype was observed many times. The target antigen is unknown. This sample was also put to use in a study of yellow fever vaccine responses in identical twins.

This chain joins TRBV20-1 and TRBJ2-1, with D possibly being TRBD1 (7 bases). The sequenced sample was PBMCs. The TCR was taken from a young woman in good health. The chain's CDR3 is CSAKGAGGLGNEQFF. The CDR3 region has the DNA TGCAGTGCCAAGGGGGCAGGGGGGTTGGGCAATGAGCAGTTCTTC.